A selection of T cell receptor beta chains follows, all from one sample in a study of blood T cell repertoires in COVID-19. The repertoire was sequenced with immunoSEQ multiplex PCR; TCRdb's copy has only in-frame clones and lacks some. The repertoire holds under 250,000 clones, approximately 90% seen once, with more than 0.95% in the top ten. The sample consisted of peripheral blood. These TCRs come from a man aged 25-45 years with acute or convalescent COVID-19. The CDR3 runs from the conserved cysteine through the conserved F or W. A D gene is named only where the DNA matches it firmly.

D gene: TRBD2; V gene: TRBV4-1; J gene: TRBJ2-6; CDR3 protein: CASSQTGTRVISGANVLTF; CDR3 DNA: TGCGCCAGCAGCCAAACCGGGACTAGAGTTATCTCTGGGGCCAACGTCCTGACTTTC
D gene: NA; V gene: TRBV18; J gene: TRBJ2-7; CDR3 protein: CASSVPPYEQYF; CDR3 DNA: TGTGCCAGCTCCGTTCCTCCCTACGAGCAGTACTTC
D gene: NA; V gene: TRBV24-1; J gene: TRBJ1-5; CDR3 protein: CATSDLKGIGSNQPQHF; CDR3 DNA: TGTGCCACCAGTGATTTGAAGGGGATAGGTAGCAATCAGCCCCAGCATTTT
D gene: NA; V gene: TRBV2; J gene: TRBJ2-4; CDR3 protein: CASTAPGGTASSGIQYF; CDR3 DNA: TGTGCCAGCACTGCGCCCGGAGGGACAGCTAGTTCCGGCATTCAGTACTTC
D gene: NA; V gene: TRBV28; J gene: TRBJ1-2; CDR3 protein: CASSQGAGSYGYTF; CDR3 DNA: TGTGCCAGCAGTCAAGGGGCAGGAAGCTATGGCTACACCTTC
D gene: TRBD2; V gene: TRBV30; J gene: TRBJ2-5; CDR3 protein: CAWSLAGGQYQETQYF; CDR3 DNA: TGTGCCTGGAGCCTAGCGGGGGGCCAGTACCAAGAGACCCAGTACTTC
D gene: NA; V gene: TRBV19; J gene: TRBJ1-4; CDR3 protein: CASSILQRREKLFF; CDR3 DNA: TGTGCCAGTAGTATTTTGCAGCGTCGGGAAAAACTGTTTTTT
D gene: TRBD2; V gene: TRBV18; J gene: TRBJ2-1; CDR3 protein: CASSPPVVAGGLNEQFF; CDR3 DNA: TGTGCCAGCTCCCCCCCAGTAGTAGCGGGGGGGCTCAATGAGCAGTTCTTC
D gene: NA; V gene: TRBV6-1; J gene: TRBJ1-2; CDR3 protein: CASSEWAEYGYTF; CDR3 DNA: TGTGCCAGCAGTGAATGGGCAGAATATGGCTACACCTTC
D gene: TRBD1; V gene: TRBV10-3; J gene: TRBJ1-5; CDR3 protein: CAISEQGAGQPQHF; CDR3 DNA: TGTGCCATCAGTGAGCAGGGGGCCGGTCAGCCCCAGCATTTT
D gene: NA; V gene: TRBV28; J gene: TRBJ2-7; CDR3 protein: CASKIVGSIYEQYF; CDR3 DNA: TGTGCCAGTAAGATAGTCGGGAGTATTTACGAGCAGTACTTC
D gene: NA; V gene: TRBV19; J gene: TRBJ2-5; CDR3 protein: CASSIMWQGDQETQYF; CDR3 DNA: TGTGCCAGTAGTATTATGTGGCAGGGTGACCAAGAGACCCAGTACTTC
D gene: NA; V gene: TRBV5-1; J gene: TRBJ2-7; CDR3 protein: CASSLSRQTYEQYF; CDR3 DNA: TGCGCCAGCAGCTTAAGTAGACAAACCTACGAGCAGTACTTC
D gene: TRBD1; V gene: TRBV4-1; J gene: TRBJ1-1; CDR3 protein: CASSPPGTGVPEAFF; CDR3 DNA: TGCGCCAGCAGCCCCCCTGGGACAGGGGTCCCTGAAGCTTTCTTT
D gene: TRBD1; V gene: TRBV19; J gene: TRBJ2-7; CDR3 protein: CASSPGGSSYEQYF; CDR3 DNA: TGTGCCAGTAGTCCAGGGGGCAGCTCCTACGAGCAGTACTTC
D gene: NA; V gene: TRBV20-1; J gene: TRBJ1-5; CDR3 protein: CSVGHNQPQHF; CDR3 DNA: TGCAGTGTAGGACACAATCAGCCCCAGCATTTT
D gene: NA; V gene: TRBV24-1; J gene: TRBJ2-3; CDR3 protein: CATSDRVPDTQYF; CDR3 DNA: TGTGCCACCAGTGACCGCGTCCCAGATACGCAGTATTTT